In its sample, the clone carrying this TCR beta chain was seen once. The CDR3 consists of 20 residues. V lost 0 bases, J lost 0 bases, and 21 bases lay in between. Germline values: CDR1 LGHNA, CDR2 YSLEER. This sample was taken from a study of cytomegalovirus exposure and HLA in healthy donors. Primers: 60 Vbeta forward and 13 Jbeta reverse. Profiling relied on immunoSEQ multiplex PCR, and the TCRdb table lists in-frame clones only, not all of them. In the table there are 85,000 to 120,000 clones, over 55% of which are singletons. Sequenced input: PBMCs. J is TRBJ1-3 and V is TRBV4-3; D call uncertain. This sequence originates from a female donor in good health and CMV-seronegative. The CDR3, as DNA: TGCGCCAGCAGCCAAGACCCCTTCACGGAGGGAAGAAGCTCTGGAAACACCATATATTTT. This gives the protein CASSQDPFTEGRSSGNTIYF.